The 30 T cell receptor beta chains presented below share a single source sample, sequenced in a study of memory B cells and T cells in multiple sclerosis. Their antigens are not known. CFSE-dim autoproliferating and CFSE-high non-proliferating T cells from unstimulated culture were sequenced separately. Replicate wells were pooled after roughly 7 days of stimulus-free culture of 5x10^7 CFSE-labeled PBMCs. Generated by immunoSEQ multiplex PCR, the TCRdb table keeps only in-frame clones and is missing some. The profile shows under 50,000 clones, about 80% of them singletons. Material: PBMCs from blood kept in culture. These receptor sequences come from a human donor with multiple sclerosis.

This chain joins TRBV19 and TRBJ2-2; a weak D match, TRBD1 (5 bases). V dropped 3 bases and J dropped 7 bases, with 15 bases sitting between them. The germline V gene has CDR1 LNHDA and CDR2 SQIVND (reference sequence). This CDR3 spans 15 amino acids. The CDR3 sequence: CASSIGQRSFGELFF. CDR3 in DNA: TGTGCCAGTAGTATTGGACAAAGGTCATTCGGGGAGCTGTTTTTT.

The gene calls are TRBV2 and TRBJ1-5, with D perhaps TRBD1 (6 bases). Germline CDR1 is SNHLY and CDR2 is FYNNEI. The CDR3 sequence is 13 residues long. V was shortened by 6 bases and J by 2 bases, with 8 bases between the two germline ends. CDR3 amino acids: CASSPGGNQPQHF. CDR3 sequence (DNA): TGTGCCAGCAGCCCAGGGGGCAATCAGCCCCAGCATTTT.

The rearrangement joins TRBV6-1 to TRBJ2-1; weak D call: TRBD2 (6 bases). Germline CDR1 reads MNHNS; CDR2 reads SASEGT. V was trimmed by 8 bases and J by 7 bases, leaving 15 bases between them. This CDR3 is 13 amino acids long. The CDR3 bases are TGTGCCAGCGGACTAACCGACGCAAATGAGCAGTTCTTC. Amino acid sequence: CASGLTDANEQFF.

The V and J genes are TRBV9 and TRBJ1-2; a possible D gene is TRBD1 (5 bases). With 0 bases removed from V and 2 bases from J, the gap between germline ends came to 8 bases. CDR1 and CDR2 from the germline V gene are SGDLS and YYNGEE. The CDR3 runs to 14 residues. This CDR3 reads CASSVEAGNYGYTF. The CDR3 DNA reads TGTGCCAGCAGCGTAGAGGCAGGGAACTATGGCTACACCTTC.

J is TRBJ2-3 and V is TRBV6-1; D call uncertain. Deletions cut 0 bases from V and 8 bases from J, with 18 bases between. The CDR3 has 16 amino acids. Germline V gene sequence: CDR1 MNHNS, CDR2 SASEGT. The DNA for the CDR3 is TGTGCCAGCAGTGAAGCGCTTCAGCACGGATCGGGTACGCAGTATTTT. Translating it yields CASSEALQHGSGTQYF.

CDR3 sequence (DNA): TGTGCCAGCAGCTTGAGGGCCAGGGGCAAGGCTGAAGCTTTCTTT. It yields the protein CASSLRARGKAEAFF. The rearrangement joins TRBV5-4 to TRBJ1-1, with a tentative D call TRBD1 (6 bases). The V end lost 1 base, the J end lost 6 bases, and 16 bases lay between the germline ends. CDR3 length: 15 residues. CDR1 is SGHNT, CDR2 YYREEE, per germline (reference sequence). Variable domain in full (rest from reference TRBV5-4 and TRBJ1-1): ETGVTQSPTHLIKTRGQQVTLRCSSQSGHNTVSWYQQALGQGPQFIFQYYREEENGRGNFPPRFSGLQFPNYSSELNVNALELDDSALYLCASSLRARGKAEAFFGQGTRLTVV.

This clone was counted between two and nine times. Here the CDR3 reads CSVTKGDSLNTEAFF. CDR3 nucleotides: TGCAGCGTTACTAAGGGGGACAGTCTGAACACTGAAGCTTTCTTT. The chain carries TRBV29-1 and TRBJ1-1; 7 nucleotides align to TRBD1. Germline V gives CDR1 SQVTM, CDR2 ANQGSEA. CDR3 size: 15 residues. Trimming cost V 5 bases and J 0 bases; bases outside gene matches: 9.

The CDR3 region is CASRDRAGYTF. CDR3 DNA: TGTGCCAGCCGAGACAGGGCTGGCTACACCTTC. The chain has TRBV6-1 and TRBJ1-2; 7 bases fit TRBD1. Germline loops: CDR1 MNHNS, CDR2 SASEGT. The V gene end was trimmed by 8 bases and the J gene end by 7 bases; junction bases not matched to a gene: 4. The length of the CDR3 is 11 residues.

CDR3 nucleotide sequence: TGTGCCAGCGTCAGGGCCCTTAATGAAAAACTGTTTTTT. This encodes CASVRALNEKLFF. The V gene is TRBV5-5, the J gene TRBJ1-4; D is possibly TRBD1 (5 bases). Trimming cost V 7 bases and J 4 bases, with 11 bases left between them. Germline loops: CDR1 SGHKS, CDR2 YYEKEE (reference sequence). This CDR3 is 13 amino acids long. Variable domain in full (rest from reference TRBV5-5 and TRBJ1-4): DAGVTQSPTHLIKTRGQQVTLRCSPISGHKSVSWYQQVLGQGPQFIFQYYEKEERGRGNFPDRFSARQFPNYSSELNVNALLLGDSALYLCASVRALNEKLFFGSGTQLSVL.

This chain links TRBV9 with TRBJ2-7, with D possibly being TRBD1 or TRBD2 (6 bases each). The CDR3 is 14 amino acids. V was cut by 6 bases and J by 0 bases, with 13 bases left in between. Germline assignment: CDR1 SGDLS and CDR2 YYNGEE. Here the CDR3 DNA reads TGTGCCAGCAATCCTGGAGGGGGCTCCTACGAGCAGTACTTC. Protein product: CASNPGGGSYEQYF.

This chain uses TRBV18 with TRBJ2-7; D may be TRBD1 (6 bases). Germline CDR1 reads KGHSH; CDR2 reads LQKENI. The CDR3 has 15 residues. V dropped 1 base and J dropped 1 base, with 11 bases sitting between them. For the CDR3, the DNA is TGTGCCAGCTCACCACTCCAGGGGCTTTCCTACGAGCAGTACTTC. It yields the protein CASSPLQGLSYEQYF.

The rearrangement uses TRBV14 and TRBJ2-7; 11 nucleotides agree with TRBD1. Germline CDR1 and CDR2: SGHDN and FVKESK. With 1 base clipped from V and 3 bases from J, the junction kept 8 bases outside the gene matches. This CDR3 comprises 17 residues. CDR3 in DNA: TGTGCCAGCAGCCAAGTCCCCGGACAGGGGGCGTTCTACGAGCAGTACTTC. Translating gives CASSQVPGQGAFYEQYF. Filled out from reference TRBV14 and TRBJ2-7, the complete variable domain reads EAGVTQFPSHSVIEKGQTVTLRCDPISGHDNLYWYRRVMGKEIKFLLHFVKESKQDESGMPNNRFLAERTGGTYSTLKVQPAELEDSGVYFCASSQVPGQGAFYEQYFGPGTRLTVT.

The CDR3 is CASGLPPGQGNIQYF. The CDR3 DNA reads as TGTGCCAGTGGCCTACCTCCGGGACAGGGAAACATTCAGTACTTC. The rearrangement links TRBV19 to TRBJ2-4, with 9 bases lining up with TRBD1. Germline V gene sequence: CDR1 LNHDA, CDR2 SQIVND (reference sequence). There are 15 residues in the CDR3. The trim removed 8 bases at V and 6 bases at J, leaving 11 bases unmatched.

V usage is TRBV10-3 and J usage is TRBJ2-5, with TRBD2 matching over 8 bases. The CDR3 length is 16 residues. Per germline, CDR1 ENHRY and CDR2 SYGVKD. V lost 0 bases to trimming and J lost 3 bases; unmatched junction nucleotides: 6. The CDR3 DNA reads TGTGCCATCAGTGAGTCGCCTCTAGCGGGCAAAGAGACCCAGTACTTC. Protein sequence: CAISESPLAGKETQYF.

The CDR3 here is CASSLQGAGSNSPLHF. DNA of the CDR3: TGTGCCAGCAGCTTACAGGGGGCAGGAAGTAATTCACCCCTCCACTTT. The chain recombines TRBV7-8 with TRBJ1-6; 8 bases agree with TRBD1. With 2 bases clipped from V and 6 bases from J, the junction kept 6 bases outside the gene matches. Germline V gene data show CDR1 as SGHVS and CDR2 as FQNEAQ. The CDR3 runs to 16 residues.

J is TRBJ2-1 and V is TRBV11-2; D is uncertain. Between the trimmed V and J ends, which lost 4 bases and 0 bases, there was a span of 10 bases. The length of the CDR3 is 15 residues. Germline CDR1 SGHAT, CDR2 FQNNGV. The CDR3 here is CASSSGGSSYNEQFF. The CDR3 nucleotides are TGTGCCAGCAGCTCGGGCGGCAGCTCCTACAATGAGCAGTTCTTC. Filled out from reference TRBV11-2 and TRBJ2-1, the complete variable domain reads EAGVAQSPRYKIIEKRQSVAFWCNPISGHATLYWYQQILGQGPKLLIQFQNNGVVDDSQLPKDRFSAERLKGVDSTLKIQPAKLEDSAVYLCASSSGGSSYNEQFFGPGTRLTVL.

The CDR3 spells CASSPLTDRGGETQYF. Here the CDR3 DNA reads TGTGCCAGCAGCCCCTTAACGGACAGGGGCGGGGAGACCCAGTACTTC. This chain joins TRBV5-6 and TRBJ2-5; 9 bases line up with TRBD1. Germline CDR1 reads SGHDT; CDR2 reads YYEEEE. Losses at the gene ends were 4 bases for V and 5 bases for J; bases not matched to a gene: 12. The CDR3 length is 16 residues.

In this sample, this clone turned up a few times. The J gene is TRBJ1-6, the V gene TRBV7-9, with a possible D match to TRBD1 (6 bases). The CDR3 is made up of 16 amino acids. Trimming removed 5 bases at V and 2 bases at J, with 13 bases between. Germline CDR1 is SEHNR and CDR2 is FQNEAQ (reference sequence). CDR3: CASSLTGNPYNSPLHF. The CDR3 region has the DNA TGTGCCAGCAGCCTAACAGGGAACCCCTATAATTCACCCCTCCACTTT.

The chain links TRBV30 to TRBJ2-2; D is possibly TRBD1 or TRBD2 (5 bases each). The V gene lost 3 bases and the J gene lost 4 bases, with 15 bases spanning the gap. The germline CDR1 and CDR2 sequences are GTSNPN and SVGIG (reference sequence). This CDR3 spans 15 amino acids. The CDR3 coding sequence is TGTGCCTGGAGGGACACGGGGACCCCCACCGGGGAGCTGTTTTTT. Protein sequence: CAWRDTGTPTGELFF.

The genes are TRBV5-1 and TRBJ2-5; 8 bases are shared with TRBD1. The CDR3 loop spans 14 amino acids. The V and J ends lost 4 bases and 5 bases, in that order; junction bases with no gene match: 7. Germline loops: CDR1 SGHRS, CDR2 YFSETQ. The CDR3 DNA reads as TGCGCCAGCAGCAGAACAGGGGGTTTGGAGACCCAGTACTTC. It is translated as CASSRTGGLETQYF.

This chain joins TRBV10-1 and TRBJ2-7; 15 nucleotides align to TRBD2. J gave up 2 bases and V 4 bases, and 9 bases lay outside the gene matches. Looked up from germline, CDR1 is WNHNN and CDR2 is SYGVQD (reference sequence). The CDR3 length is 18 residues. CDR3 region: CASSVFPGTSGGTYEQYF. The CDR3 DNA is TGCGCCAGCAGTGTATTTCCCGGGACTAGCGGGGGGACCTACGAGCAGTACTTC.

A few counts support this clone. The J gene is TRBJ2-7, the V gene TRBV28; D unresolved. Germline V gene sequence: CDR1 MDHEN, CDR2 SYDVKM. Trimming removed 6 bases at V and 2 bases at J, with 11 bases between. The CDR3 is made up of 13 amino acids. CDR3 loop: CASSPWMPYEQYF. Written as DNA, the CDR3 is TGTGCCAGCAGCCCCTGGATGCCCTACGAGCAGTACTTC.

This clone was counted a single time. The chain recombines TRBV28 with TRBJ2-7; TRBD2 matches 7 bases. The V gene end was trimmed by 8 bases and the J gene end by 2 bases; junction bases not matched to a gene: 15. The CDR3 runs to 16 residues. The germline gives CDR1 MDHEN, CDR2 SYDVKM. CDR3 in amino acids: CASSGSSGAETYEQYF. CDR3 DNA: TGTGCCAGCTCTGGTTCAAGCGGGGCGGAAACCTACGAGCAGTACTTC.

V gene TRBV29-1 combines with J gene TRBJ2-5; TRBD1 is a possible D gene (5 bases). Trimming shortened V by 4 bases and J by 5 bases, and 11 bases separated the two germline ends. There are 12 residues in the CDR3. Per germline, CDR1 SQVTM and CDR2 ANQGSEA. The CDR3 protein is CSVAGSGETQYF. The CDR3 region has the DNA TGCAGCGTTGCAGGGTCTGGGGAGACCCAGTACTTC.

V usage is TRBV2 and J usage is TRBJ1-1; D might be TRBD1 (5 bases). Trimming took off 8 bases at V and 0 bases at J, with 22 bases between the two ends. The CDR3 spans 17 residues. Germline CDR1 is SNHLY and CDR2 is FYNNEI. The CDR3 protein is CASLGGDVLVVNTEAFF. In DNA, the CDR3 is TGTGCCAGCTTGGGCGGGGACGTGCTCGTGGTGAACACTGAAGCTTTCTTT. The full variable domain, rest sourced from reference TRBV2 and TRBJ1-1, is EPEVTQTPSHQVTQMGQEVILRCVPISNHLYFYWYRQILGQKVEFLVSFYNNEISEKSEIFDDQFSVERPDGSNFTLKIRSTKLEDSAMYFCASLGGDVLVVNTEAFFGQGTRLTVV.

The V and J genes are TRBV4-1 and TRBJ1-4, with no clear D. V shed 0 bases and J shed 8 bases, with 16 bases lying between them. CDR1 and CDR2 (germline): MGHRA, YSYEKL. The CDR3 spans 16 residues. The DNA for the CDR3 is TGCGCCAGCAGCCAAGAAACGCTGGGTTATGAGGAAAAACTGTTTTTT. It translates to CASSQETLGYEEKLFF.

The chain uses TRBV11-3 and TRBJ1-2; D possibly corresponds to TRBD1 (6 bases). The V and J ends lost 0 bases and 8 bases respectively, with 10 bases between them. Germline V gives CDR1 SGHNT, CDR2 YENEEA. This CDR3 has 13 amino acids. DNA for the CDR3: TGTGCCAGCAGCTTAGATGGGGGGCTCGGCTACACCTTC. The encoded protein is CASSLDGGLGYTF.

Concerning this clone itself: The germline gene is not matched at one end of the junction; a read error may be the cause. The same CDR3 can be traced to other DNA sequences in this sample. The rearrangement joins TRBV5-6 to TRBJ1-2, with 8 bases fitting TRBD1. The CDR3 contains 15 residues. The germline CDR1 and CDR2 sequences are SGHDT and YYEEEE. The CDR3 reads CASSIVRPYRGGYTF. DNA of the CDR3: TGCGCCAGCAGCATCGTGAGGCCATACAGGGGGGGCTACACCTTC.

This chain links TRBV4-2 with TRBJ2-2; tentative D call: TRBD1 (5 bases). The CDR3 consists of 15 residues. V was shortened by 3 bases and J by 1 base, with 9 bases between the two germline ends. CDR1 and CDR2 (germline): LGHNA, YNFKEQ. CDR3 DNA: TGTGCCAGCAGCCAGGAAACAGGGAACACCGGGGAGCTGTTTTTT. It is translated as CASSQETGNTGELFF.

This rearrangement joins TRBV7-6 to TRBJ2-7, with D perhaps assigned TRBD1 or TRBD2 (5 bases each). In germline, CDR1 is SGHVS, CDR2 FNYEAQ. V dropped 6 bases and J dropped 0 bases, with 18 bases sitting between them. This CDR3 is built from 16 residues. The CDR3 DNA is TGTGCCAGCAGTGCATCCGGGGCGGCGAGCTCCTACGAGCAGTACTTC. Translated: CASSASGAASSYEQYF.